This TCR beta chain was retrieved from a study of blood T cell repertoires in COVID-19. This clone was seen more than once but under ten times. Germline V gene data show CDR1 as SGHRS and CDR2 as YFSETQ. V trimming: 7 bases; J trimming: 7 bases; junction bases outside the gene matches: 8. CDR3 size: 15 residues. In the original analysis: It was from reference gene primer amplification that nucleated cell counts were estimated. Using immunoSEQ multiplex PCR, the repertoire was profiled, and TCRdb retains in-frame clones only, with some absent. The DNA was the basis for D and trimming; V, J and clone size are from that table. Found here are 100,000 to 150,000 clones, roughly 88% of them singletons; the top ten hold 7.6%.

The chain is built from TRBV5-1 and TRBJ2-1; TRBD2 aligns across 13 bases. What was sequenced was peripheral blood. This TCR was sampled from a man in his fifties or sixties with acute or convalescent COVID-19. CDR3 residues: CASSWTSGRENEQFF. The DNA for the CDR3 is TGCGCCAGCTCTTGGACTAGCGGGAGAGAAAATGAGCAGTTCTTC.